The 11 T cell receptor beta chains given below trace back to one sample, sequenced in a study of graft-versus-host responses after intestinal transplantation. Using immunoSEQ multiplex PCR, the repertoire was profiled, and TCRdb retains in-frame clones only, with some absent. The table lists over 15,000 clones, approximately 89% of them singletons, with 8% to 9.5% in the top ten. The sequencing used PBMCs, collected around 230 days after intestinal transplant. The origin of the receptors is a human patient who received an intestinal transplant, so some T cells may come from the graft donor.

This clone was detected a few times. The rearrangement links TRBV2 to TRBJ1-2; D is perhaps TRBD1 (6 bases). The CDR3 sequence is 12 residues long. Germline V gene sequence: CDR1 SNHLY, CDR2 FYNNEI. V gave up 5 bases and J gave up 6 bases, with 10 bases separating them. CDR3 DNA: TGTGCCAGCAGTTACGCAGGGGATGGCTACACCTTC. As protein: CASSYAGDGYTF.

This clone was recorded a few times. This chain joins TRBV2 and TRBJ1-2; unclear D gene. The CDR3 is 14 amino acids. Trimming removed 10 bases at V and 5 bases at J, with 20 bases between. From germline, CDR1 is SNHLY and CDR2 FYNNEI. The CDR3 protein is CATTVHTGEYGYTF. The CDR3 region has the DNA TGTGCCACCACAGTTCACACTGGAGAGTATGGCTACACCTTC.

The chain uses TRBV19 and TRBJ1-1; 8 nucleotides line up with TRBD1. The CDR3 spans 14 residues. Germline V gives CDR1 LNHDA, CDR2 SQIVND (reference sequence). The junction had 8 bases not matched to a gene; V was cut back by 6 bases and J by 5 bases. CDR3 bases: TGTGCCAGTAGGGGACCAGGGGGCATGACTGAAGCTTTCTTT. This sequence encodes CASRGPGGMTEAFF. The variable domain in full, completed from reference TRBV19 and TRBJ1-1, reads DGGITQSPKYLFRKEGQNVTLSCEQNLNHDAMYWYRQDPGQGLRLIYYSQIVNDFQKGDIAEGYSVSREKKESFPLTVTSAQKNPTAFYLCASRGPGGMTEAFFGQGTRLTVV.

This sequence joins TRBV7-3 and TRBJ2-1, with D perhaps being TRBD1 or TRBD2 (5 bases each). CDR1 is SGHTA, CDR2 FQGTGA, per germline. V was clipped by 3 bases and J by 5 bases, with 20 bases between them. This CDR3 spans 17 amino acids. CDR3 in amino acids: CASSFEGTRAANNEQFF. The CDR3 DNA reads TGTGCCAGCAGCTTCGAAGGGACCCGGGCCGCGAACAATGAGCAGTTCTTC.

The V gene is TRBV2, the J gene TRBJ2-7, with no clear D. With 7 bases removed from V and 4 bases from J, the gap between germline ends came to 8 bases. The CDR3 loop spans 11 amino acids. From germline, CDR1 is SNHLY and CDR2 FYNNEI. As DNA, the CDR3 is TGTGCCAGCATTTATGGATACGAGCAGTACTTC. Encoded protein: CASIYGYEQYF.

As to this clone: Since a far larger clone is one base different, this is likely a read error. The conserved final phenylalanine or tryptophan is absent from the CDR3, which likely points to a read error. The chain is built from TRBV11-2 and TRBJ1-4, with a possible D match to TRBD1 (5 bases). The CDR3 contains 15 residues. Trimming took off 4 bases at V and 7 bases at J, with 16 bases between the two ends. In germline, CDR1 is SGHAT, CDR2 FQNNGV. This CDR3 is CASSSTDSYPEKLFS. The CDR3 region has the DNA TGTGCCAGCAGCTCCACTGACAGTTATCCTGAAAAACTGTTTTCT.

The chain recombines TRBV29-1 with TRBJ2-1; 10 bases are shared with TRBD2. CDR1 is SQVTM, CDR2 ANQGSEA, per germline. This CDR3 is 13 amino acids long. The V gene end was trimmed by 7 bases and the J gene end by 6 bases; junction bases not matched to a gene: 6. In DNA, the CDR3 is TGCAGCGCTCTAGCGGGGGTTCTCAATGAGCAGTTCTTC. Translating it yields CSALAGVLNEQFF.

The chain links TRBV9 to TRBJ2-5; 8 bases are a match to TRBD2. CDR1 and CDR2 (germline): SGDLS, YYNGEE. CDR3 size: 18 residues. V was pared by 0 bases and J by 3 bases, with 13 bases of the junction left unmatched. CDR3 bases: TGTGCCAGCAGCGTAGTACCACAAGCGGGGGCAGGTGAAGAGACCCAGTACTTC. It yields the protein CASSVVPQAGAGEETQYF.

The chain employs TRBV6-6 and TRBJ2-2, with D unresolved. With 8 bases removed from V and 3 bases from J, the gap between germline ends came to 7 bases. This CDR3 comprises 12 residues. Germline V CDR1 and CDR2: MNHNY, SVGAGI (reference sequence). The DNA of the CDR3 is TGTGCCAGCGGCCCTTACACCGGGGAGCTGTTTTTT. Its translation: CASGPYTGELFF.

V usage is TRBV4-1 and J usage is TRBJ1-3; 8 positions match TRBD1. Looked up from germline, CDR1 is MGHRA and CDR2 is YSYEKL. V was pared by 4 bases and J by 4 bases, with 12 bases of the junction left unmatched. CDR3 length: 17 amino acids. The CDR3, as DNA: TGCGCCAGCAGCCCCCGGGACAGGCCTCAGGGGGGAAACACCATATATTTT. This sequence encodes CASSPRDRPQGGNTIYF.

The CDR3 protein is CASSFAGGGPPQPQHF. As DNA, the CDR3 is TGTGCCAGCAGCTTCGCAGGGGGCGGCCCTCCACAGCCCCAGCATTTT. V gene TRBV7-8 combines with J gene TRBJ1-5; 8 bases match TRBD1. Looked up from germline, CDR1 is SGHVS and CDR2 is FQNEAQ. The V gene end was trimmed by 3 bases and the J gene end by 7 bases; junction bases not matched to a gene: 11. This CDR3 has 16 residues.